Listed below are T cell receptor beta chains from one sample, sequenced in a study of beta chain features in type 1 diabetes. The repertoire was sequenced with immunoSEQ multiplex PCR; TCRdb's copy has only in-frame clones and lacks some. The sample carries 360,000 or so clones, 20% recorded once. Sequenced input: naive CD4+ T cells from blood. These receptors all come from a woman younger than 35 in good health. Each CDR3 is given with its conserved first and last residue. A D gene is named only where the DNA matches it firmly. Only some rows state a clone size, as once, few, many or a class for expanded clones.

d_gene: TRBD2; j_gene: TRBJ2-7; len: 15; v_gene: TRBV5-4; abundance: few; CDR3nt: TGTGCCAGCAGCCCCGCCCCGGGAGGGCCCTACGAGCAGTACTTC; CDR3aa: CASSPAPGGPYEQYF
d_gene: NA; j_gene: TRBJ2-5; len: 13; v_gene: TRBV7-9; abundance: NA; CDR3nt: TGTGCCAGCAGCTTGGGGGGTTCAGAGACCCAGTACTTC; CDR3aa: CASSLGGSETQYF
d_gene: TRBD2; j_gene: TRBJ2-1; len: 12; v_gene: TRBV19; abundance: NA; CDR3nt: TGTGCCAGTAGTATCAGGGAGGGTGAGCAGTTCTTC; CDR3aa: CASSIREGEQFF
d_gene: NA; j_gene: TRBJ2-4; len: 13; v_gene: TRBV5-1; abundance: NA; CDR3nt: TGCGCCAGCAGCTTGGAGGGGGTAAACATTCAGTACTTC; CDR3aa: CASSLEGVNIQYF
d_gene: TRBD1; j_gene: TRBJ2-1; len: 14; v_gene: TRBV25-1; abundance: few; CDR3nt: TGTGCCAGCAGTAATCACAGGGGTGGCAATGAGCAGTTCTTC; CDR3aa: CASSNHRGGNEQFF
d_gene: NA; j_gene: TRBJ2-5; len: 14; v_gene: TRBV19; abundance: NA; CDR3nt: TGTGCCAGTAGTATTTCCCACGGGGGAGAGACCCAGTACTTC; CDR3aa: CASSISHGGETQYF
d_gene: NA; j_gene: TRBJ2-3; len: 14; v_gene: TRBV5-1; abundance: few; CDR3nt: TGCGCCAGCAGCTCGGGACTGTTACCGGATACGCAGTATTTT; CDR3aa: CASSSGLLPDTQYF
d_gene: TRBD1; j_gene: TRBJ1-2; len: 13; v_gene: TRBV7-2; abundance: few; CDR3nt: TGTGCCAGCAGCTTTACCCCGGACAGGGTCGACACCTTC; CDR3aa: CASSFTPDRVDTF
d_gene: NA; j_gene: TRBJ1-4; len: 15; v_gene: TRBV29-1; abundance: few; CDR3nt: TGCAGCGTTGGACGGGGGGATCGAGATAATGAAAAACTGTTTTTT; CDR3aa: CSVGRGDRDNEKLFF
d_gene: NA; j_gene: TRBJ1-3; len: 12; v_gene: TRBV30; abundance: NA; CDR3nt: TGTGCCTGGAGGCGTGATGGAAACACCATATATTTT; CDR3aa: CAWRRDGNTIYF
d_gene: NA; j_gene: TRBJ1-5; len: 13; v_gene: TRBV30; abundance: NA; CDR3nt: TGTGCCTGGAGTGTATCTGGTGGAGTGCCCCAGCATTTT; CDR3aa: CAWSVSGGVPQHF
d_gene: NA; j_gene: TRBJ1-4; len: 15; v_gene: TRBV4-2; abundance: NA; CDR3nt: TGTGCCAGCAGCTCCTCCAGGGCAACTAATGAAAAACTGTTTTTT; CDR3aa: CASSSSRATNEKLFF
d_gene: NA; j_gene: TRBJ1-4; len: 14; v_gene: TRBV7-9; abundance: NA; CDR3nt: TGTGCCAGCAGCTTATTTAACAGGCCGGAAAAACTGTTTTTT; CDR3aa: CASSLFNRPEKLFF
d_gene: NA; j_gene: TRBJ2-7; len: 13; v_gene: TRBV6-1; abundance: NA; CDR3nt: TGTGCCAGCAGGGTGGGGCCTTCCTACGAGCAGTACTTC; CDR3aa: CASRVGPSYEQYF
d_gene: NA; j_gene: TRBJ2-3; len: 13; v_gene: TRBV7-9; abundance: few; CDR3nt: TGTGCCAGCAGCCGGACTTCCACAGATACGCAGTATTTT; CDR3aa: CASSRTSTDTQYF
d_gene: TRBD2; j_gene: TRBJ2-2; len: 14; v_gene: TRBV7-3; abundance: few; CDR3nt: TGTGCCAGCAGCGAGGGACTAGCGGGCGGGGAGCTGTTTTTT; CDR3aa: CASSEGLAGGELFF
d_gene: NA; j_gene: TRBJ2-7; len: 13; v_gene: TRBV11-3; abundance: NA; CDR3nt: TGTGCCAGCAGCTTAGATGGTTCCGGCGAGCAGTACTTC; CDR3aa: CASSLDGSGEQYF
d_gene: TRBD2; j_gene: TRBJ2-7; len: 14; v_gene: TRBV14; abundance: NA; CDR3nt: TGTGCCAGCACCTTAGGAGCGGGAGTCAACGAGCAGTACTTC; CDR3aa: CASTLGAGVNEQYF
d_gene: NA; j_gene: TRBJ2-3; len: 10; v_gene: TRBV29-1; abundance: NA; CDR3nt: TGCAGCGCCTTGTCGGATACGCAGTATTTT; CDR3aa: CSALSDTQYF
d_gene: TRBD1; j_gene: TRBJ2-7; len: 16; v_gene: TRBV6-5; abundance: NA; CDR3nt: TGTGCCAGCAGTTACTCGCGAGGGGGACAGGGTTTTGAGCAGTACTTC; CDR3aa: CASSYSRGGQGFEQYF
d_gene: NA; j_gene: TRBJ2-4; len: 15; v_gene: TRBV9; abundance: few; CDR3nt: TGTGCCAGCAGCTACGGAGCAAACTCGAAAAACATTCAGTACTTC; CDR3aa: CASSYGANSKNIQYF
d_gene: NA; j_gene: TRBJ2-5; len: 10; v_gene: TRBV30; abundance: NA; CDR3nt: TGTGCGGGGGGAGGGGGGACCCAGTACTTC; CDR3aa: CAGGGGTQYF
d_gene: NA; j_gene: TRBJ1-2; len: 14; v_gene: TRBV5-1; abundance: NA; CDR3nt: TGCGCCAGCACCGAGGGGGACGGTAACTATGGCTACACCTTC; CDR3aa: CASTEGDGNYGYTF
d_gene: NA; j_gene: TRBJ2-5; len: 17; v_gene: TRBV5-1; abundance: once; CDR3nt: TGCGCCAGCAGCTTGGGTCTGAGGAATATGGGTCAAGAGACCCAGTACTTC; CDR3aa: CASSLGLRNMGQETQYF
d_gene: NA; j_gene: TRBJ1-2; len: 15; v_gene: TRBV5-4; abundance: NA; CDR3nt: TGTGCCAGCAGCTTGGATCAGGGGAAAACCTATGGCTACACCTTC; CDR3aa: CASSLDQGKTYGYTF
d_gene: NA; j_gene: TRBJ2-7; len: 15; v_gene: TRBV18; abundance: NA; CDR3nt: TGTGCCAGCTCACCGGGAGACTCCTTCCCCTACGAGCAGTACTTC; CDR3aa: CASSPGDSFPYEQYF
d_gene: TRBD2; j_gene: TRBJ2-5; len: 15; v_gene: TRBV30; abundance: NA; CDR3nt: TGTGCCTGGAGTAGGATAGCGGGAGTGTTAGAGACCCAGTACTTC; CDR3aa: CAWSRIAGVLETQYF
d_gene: NA; j_gene: TRBJ2-2; len: 16; v_gene: TRBV7-6; abundance: NA; CDR3nt: TGTGCCAGCAGCTTAGTGGCAGGCTCGAACACCGGGGAGCTGTTTTTT; CDR3aa: CASSLVAGSNTGELFF
d_gene: NA; j_gene: TRBJ2-5; len: 13; v_gene: TRBV30; abundance: few; CDR3nt: TGTGCCTGGAGAACAGGGCTCCAAGAGACCCAGTACTTC; CDR3aa: CAWRTGLQETQYF
d_gene: NA; j_gene: TRBJ2-5; len: 14; v_gene: TRBV7-3; abundance: NA; CDR3nt: TGTGCCAGCAGCCCCGGATCGCGCCCAGGGACCCAGTACTTC; CDR3aa: CASSPGSRPGTQYF
d_gene: NA; j_gene: TRBJ2-1; len: 12; v_gene: TRBV5-1; abundance: few; CDR3nt: TGCGCCAGCAGCTTGGCCTTCAATGAGCAGTTCTTC; CDR3aa: CASSLAFNEQFF